Reported below is one T cell receptor beta chain. This sample is part of a study of blood T cell repertoires in COVID-19. TCRdb keeps only in-frame clones here, not all; method: immunoSEQ multiplex PCR. The repertoire consists of a few hundred thousand clones, with approximately 85% occurring once and the leading ten covering around 7.8%. V was trimmed by 6 bases and J by 7 bases, leaving 15 bases between them. The CDR3 consists of 14 residues. Germline assignment: CDR1 MNHEY and CDR2 SVGAGI. This clonotype was obtained from a human donor in a cohort sampled during active COVID-19. Sequencing input: peripheral blood. The chain is built from TRBV6-5 and TRBJ1-4; no clear D gene. CDR3 coding DNA: TGTGCCAGCAGGCCCGGTGGGCTTGGTGAAAAACTGTTTTTT. Translating gives CASRPGGLGEKLFF.